A single sample is the source of the 25 T cell receptor beta chains below, sequenced in a study of T cells after yellow fever vaccination. TCRdb called the 5' RACE reads again in MiXCR, with one record for every CDR3 protein. The data hold about 340,000 distinct CDR3 sequences, with under 15% observed a single time. The sample was CD4+ T cells sorted from PBMCs, taken 15 days after the yellow fever booster vaccination. These receptors all come from a man younger than 30 who received the YFV17D yellow fever vaccine.

This clonotype was found a few times. The V and J genes are TRBV3-1 and TRBJ1-1; no clear D. V was pared by 3 bases and J by 0 bases, with 11 bases between. The germline gives CDR1 LGHDT, CDR2 YNNKEL (reference sequence). The CDR3 length is 15 residues. Here the CDR3 reads CASSHSRTVNTEAFF. The CDR3 nucleotides are TGTGCCAGCAGCCACTCCCGGACGGTGAACACTGAAGCTTTCTTT.

The V and J genes are TRBV29-1 and TRBJ1-2; D unresolved. V lost 4 bases to trimming and J lost 5 bases, with 11 bases between them. This CDR3 has 12 residues. The germline CDR1 and CDR2 sequences are SQVTM and ANQGSEA. The CDR3 loop reads CSVGDGTYGYTF. In DNA, the CDR3 is TGCAGCGTTGGCGACGGAACTTATGGCTACACCTTC.

This clonotype appeared a few times. V and J are TRBV20-1 and TRBJ1-6; D might be TRBD1 (5 bases). V was trimmed by 5 bases and J by 9 bases, leaving 17 bases between them. The CDR3 totals 14 residues. Germline V gives CDR1 DFQATT, CDR2 SNEGSKA (reference sequence). CDR3 nucleotides: TGCAGTGCTTCCTCCGGGGACGGGGGTTCACCCCTCCACTTT. Translating it yields CSASSGDGGSPLHF.

At least ten counts were recorded for this clonotype. The rearrangement uses TRBV12-3 or TRBV12-4 and TRBJ2-3; D is unclear. The CDR3 consists of 12 residues. Trimming left V 2 bases short and J 6 bases short, with 6 bases between. CDR3 DNA: TGTGCCAGCAGTTTATTCGACGATACGCAGTATTTT. This encodes CASSLFDDTQYF.

This clonotype was observed at least ten times. One end of the junction does not line up with germline, which may come from a read error. Written as DNA, the CDR3 is TGCGCCAGCAGTTTGACGGCTAGCACAGATACGCAGTATTTT. Its translation is CASSLTASTDTQYF. V gene TRBV12-3 or TRBV12-4 combines with J gene TRBJ2-3, with no clear D. The CDR3 loop spans 14 amino acids.

The chain uses TRBV5-4 and TRBJ1-1; 9 bases line up with TRBD1. CDR1 is SGHNT, CDR2 YYREEE, per germline (reference sequence). The CDR3 has 16 residues. Losses at the gene ends were 2 bases for V and 1 base for J; bases not matched to a gene: 6. CDR3 nucleotides: TGTGCCAGCAGCTTTGGGCGGGACAGGGCGAACACTGAAGCTTTCTTT. Its protein is CASSFGRDRANTEAFF.

The chain carries TRBV4-1 and TRBJ1-2; the D gene is possibly TRBD1 (5 bases). The V end was cut by 0 bases, the J end by 7 bases, with 18 bases between. In germline, CDR1 is MGHRA, CDR2 YSYEKL. The CDR3 contains 16 residues. In DNA, the CDR3 is TGCGCCAGCAGCCAAGATCGCGGGCGTAGGGGAGTTGGCTACACCTTC. As protein: CASSQDRGRRGVGYTF.

This clonotype was counted between two and nine times. V usage is TRBV12-3 or TRBV12-4 and J usage is TRBJ1-5; D not certain. The CDR3 has 14 residues. The ends were cut back, 5 bases at V and 3 bases at J, with 11 bases in the middle. CDR3: CASSPGPDNQPQHF. CDR3 nucleotide sequence: TGTGCCAGCAGTCCCGGACCTGACAATCAGCCCCAGCATTTT.

This clonotype was recorded a few times. V is TRBV4-3 and J is TRBJ1-5; D may be TRBD1 (5 bases). This CDR3 has 16 residues. Germline values: CDR1 LGHNA, CDR2 YSLEER. The ends were cut back, 0 bases at V and 4 bases at J, with 13 bases in the middle. CDR3 DNA: TGCGCCAGCAGCCAAGAAGCTGGGGCATTGAATCAGCCCCAGCATTTT. Translated, it gives CASSQEAGALNQPQHF.

This clonotype was recorded at least ten times. The genes are TRBV6-2 or TRBV6-3 and TRBJ2-7; perhaps TRBD1 as D (6 bases). The CDR3 runs 16 residues. Germline V gene sequence: CDR1 MNHEY, CDR2 SVGEGT. The V and J ends lost 5 bases and 2 bases respectively, with 19 bases between them. The CDR3 protein is CASSDYEITGTYEQYV. Written as DNA, the CDR3 is TGTGCCAGCAGTGACTACGAAATTACAGGGACCTACGAGCAGTACGTC.

V gene TRBV12-3 or TRBV12-4 combines with J gene TRBJ2-5, with 8 bases lining up with TRBD2. CDR3 length equals 14 residues. The trim removed 1 base at V and 6 bases at J, leaving 4 bases unmatched. CDR3 residues: CASSLVLAVQTQYF. CDR3 bases: TGTGCCAGCAGTTTAGTACTAGCGGTACAGACCCAGTACTTC.

This clonotype was observed a handful of times. The chain has TRBV28 and TRBJ2-2; D unclear. The V end lost 7 bases, the J end lost 1 base, and 7 bases lay between the germline ends. The CDR3 is 13 amino acids. Germline V CDR1 and CDR2: MDHEN, SYDVKM. CDR3 in DNA: TGTGCCAGCACTTGGGGGAACACCGGGGAGCTGTTTTTT. Encoded protein: CASTWGNTGELFF.

This clonotype was counted ten times or more. The V gene is TRBV10-1, the J gene TRBJ2-5, with 10 bases that match TRBD1. This CDR3 region has 13 residues. V lost 4 bases and J lost 5; bases outside the gene matches: 1. Looked up from germline, CDR1 is WNHNN and CDR2 is SYGVQD (reference sequence). CDR3 sequence (DNA): TGCGCCAGCAGTGGACAGGGGGCCGAGACCCAGTACTTC. It encodes CASSGQGAETQYF.

This clonotype was observed a single time. The chain has TRBV3-1 and TRBJ1-5, with TRBD1 as a possible D gene (5 bases). This CDR3 region has 13 residues. Germline-derived CDR1 and CDR2 are LGHDT and YNNKEL (reference sequence). V lost 0 bases, J lost 8 bases, and 8 bases lay in between. The CDR3 DNA reads TGTGCCAGCAGCCAAGAGGGGGGAGAGCCCCAGCATTTT. This sequence encodes CASSQEGGEPQHF.

This clonotype was recorded at least ten times. One end of the junction is discordant with germline, which a read error may explain. The rearrangement joins TRBV12-3 or TRBV12-4 to TRBJ2-7, with TRBD1 identical over 9 bases. The CDR3 covers 14 residues. The CDR3 nucleotides are TGTGCCAGCAGTTTGGGTGGCTCTCCCGGACAGGGGAACTTC. It encodes CASSLGGSPGQGNF.

This clonotype was detected only a few times. The rearrangement uses TRBV5-1 and TRBJ2-5; D perhaps matches TRBD1 (7 bases). CDR1 is SGHRS and CDR2 is YFSETQ in the germline V gene. The CDR3 is 15 amino acids. The V end lost 10 bases, the J end lost 5 bases, and 24 bases lay between the germline ends. This CDR3 reads CAGQARAGRGETQYF. CDR3 bases: TGCGCCGGACAGGCCAGGGCGGGTCGGGGGGAGACCCAGTACTTC.

This clonotype was detected a few times. V is TRBV4-3 and J is TRBJ2-3; D is undetermined. Germline CDR1 LGHNA, CDR2 YSLEER. Trimming removed 3 bases at V and 2 bases at J, with 9 bases between. The CDR3 length is 14 residues. CDR3 bases: TGCGCCAGCAGCCAGAGGTCAGCCACAGATACGCAGTATTTT. Translated: CASSQRSATDTQYF.

The chain joins TRBV5-1 to TRBJ1-2; D might be TRBD1 (5 bases). Germline V lookup: CDR1 SGHRS, CDR2 YFSETQ. The CDR3 runs to 15 residues. Trimming removed 0 bases from V and 8 bases from J, with 17 bases in between. This CDR3 is CASSLGGTGPSGYTF. In DNA form, the CDR3 reads TGCGCCAGCAGCTTGGGGGGGACGGGCCCTTCGGGCTACACCTTC.

The chain recombines TRBV7-3 with TRBJ2-3; D is possibly TRBD2 (6 bases). V was pared by 2 bases and J by 7 bases, with 13 bases between. This CDR3 comprises 14 residues. Germline V CDR1 and CDR2: SGHTA, FQGTGA. In DNA, the CDR3 is TGTGCCAGCAGCTTAGGAGCGGGCACGAATACGCAGTATTTT. This codes for CASSLGAGTNTQYF. Supplemented by reference TRBV7-3 and TRBJ2-3, the full variable domain reads GAGVSQTPSNKVTEKGKYVELRCDPISGHTALYWYRQSLGQGPEFLIYFQGTGAADDSGLPNDRFFAVRPEGSVSTLKIQRTERGDSAVYLCASSLGAGTNTQYFGPGTRLTVL.

This clonotype has a handful of counts. The chain carries TRBV7-9 and TRBJ1-1, with TRBD1 as a possible D gene (5 bases). The CDR3 spans 13 residues. The germline gives CDR1 SEHNR, CDR2 FQNEAQ (reference sequence). V lost 4 bases and J 5 bases, leaving 11 bases between the germline ends. CDR3 in DNA: TGTGCCAGCAGCTCAAGGGGTATAACTGAAGCTTTCTTT. Protein sequence: CASSSRGITEAFF.

The V call is TRBV7-8, the J call TRBJ2-7, with TRBD1 identical over 8 bases. V was clipped by 5 bases and J by 6 bases; unmatched bases: 3. Germline loops: CDR1 SGHVS, CDR2 FQNEAQ. CDR3 length: 12 residues. CDR3: CASSETGVEQYV. The CDR3, as DNA: TGTGCCAGCAGCGAGACAGGGGTCGAGCAGTACGTC.

This clonotype was observed a few times. The chain links TRBV12-3 or TRBV12-4 to TRBJ2-1; 8 nucleotides line up with TRBD2. This CDR3 region has 19 residues. The junction had 16 bases not matched to a gene; V was cut back by 6 bases and J by 0 bases. The CDR3 loop is CASRGTRRASGSSYNEQFF. CDR3 nucleotides: TGTGCCAGCAGGGGGACTAGGCGGGCTAGCGGAAGCTCCTACAATGAGCAGTTCTTC.

The chain has TRBV4-3 and TRBJ1-4, with D possibly TRBD1 on 5 matching bases. The CDR3 runs 16 residues. The germline V and J ends were trimmed by 4 bases and 0 bases, with 12 bases remaining between them. Germline assignment: CDR1 LGHNA and CDR2 YSLEER. This CDR3 reads CASSPIVGATNEKLFF. The CDR3 DNA reads TGCGCCAGCAGCCCCATAGTGGGGGCAACTAATGAAAAACTGTTTTTT.

The table lists this clonotype with many counts. This chain joins TRBV3-1 and TRBJ1-6; D not certain. The CDR3 consists of 15 residues. The germline V gene has CDR1 LGHDT and CDR2 YNNKEL (reference sequence). Trimming pared 5 bases from V and 9 bases from J, leaving 17 bases between. Written as DNA, the CDR3 is TGTGCCAGCAGCTCCCATACGGACTTCTCTTCACCCCTCCACTTT. This sequence encodes CASSSHTDFSSPLHF.

V is TRBV6-6 and J is TRBJ2-7, with a weak D call TRBD1 (8 bases). The V end was cut by 2 bases, the J end by 7 bases, with 18 bases between. In germline, CDR1 is MNHNY, CDR2 SVGAGI (reference sequence). The CDR3 has 15 amino acids. The CDR3 spells CASSYRQGRVYEQYF. CDR3 nucleotide sequence: TGTGCCAGCAGTTACCGACAGGGGAGGGTTTATGAGCAGTACTTC.